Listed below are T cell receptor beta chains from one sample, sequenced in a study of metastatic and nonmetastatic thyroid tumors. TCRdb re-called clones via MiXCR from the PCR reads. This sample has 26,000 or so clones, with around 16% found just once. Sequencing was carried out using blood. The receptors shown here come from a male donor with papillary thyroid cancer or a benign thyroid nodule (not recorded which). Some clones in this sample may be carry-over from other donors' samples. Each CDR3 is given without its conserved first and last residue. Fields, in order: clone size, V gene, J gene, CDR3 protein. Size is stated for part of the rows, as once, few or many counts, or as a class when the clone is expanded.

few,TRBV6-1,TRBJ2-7,ASSEYRAYEQY
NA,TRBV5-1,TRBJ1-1,ASSFVRAIDTEAF
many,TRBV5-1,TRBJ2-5,ASSMTRAGQETQY
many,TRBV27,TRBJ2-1,ASSLVGLAGNNEQF
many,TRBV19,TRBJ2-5,ASSSLITDRVVETQY
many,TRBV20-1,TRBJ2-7,SARSFLAGEYEQY
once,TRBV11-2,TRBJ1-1,ASSVQIRGGGTESF
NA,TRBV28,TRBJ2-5,ASSSVGRETQY
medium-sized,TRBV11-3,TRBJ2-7,ASSLSGSWGEQY
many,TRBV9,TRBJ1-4,ASSPGQGFATNEKLF
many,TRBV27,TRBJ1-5,ASSHRQSNQPQH
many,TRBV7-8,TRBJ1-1,ASSLTGGTEAF
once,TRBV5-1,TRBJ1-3,ASSSGDFSGNTIY
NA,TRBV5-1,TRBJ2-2,ASSSAGGNTVELF
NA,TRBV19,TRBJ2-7,ASSIFGEQY
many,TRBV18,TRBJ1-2,ASSLRSPGREANYGYT
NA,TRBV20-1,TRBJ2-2,SARDARGSTGELF
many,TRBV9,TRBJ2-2,ASSAPGAEGTGELF
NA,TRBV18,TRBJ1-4,ASSPPSGQGEEKLF
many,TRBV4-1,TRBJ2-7,ASRPTGGSAYEQY
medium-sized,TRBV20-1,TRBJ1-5,SAPEGTGARNQPQH
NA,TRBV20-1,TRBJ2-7,SAGLPGKVYEQY
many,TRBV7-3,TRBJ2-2,ASSLGGPGTGELF
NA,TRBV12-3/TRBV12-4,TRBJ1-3,ASSGQAGNTIY
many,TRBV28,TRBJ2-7,ASMTSMAYEQY
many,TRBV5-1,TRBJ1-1,ASSSPLNTEAF
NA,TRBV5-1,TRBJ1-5,ASTNRDSVQPQH
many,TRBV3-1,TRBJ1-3,ASSDEGTGNTIY
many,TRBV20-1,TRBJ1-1,SARDSGALGAF
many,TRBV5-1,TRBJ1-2,ASSYDGDFGYT
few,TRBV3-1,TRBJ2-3,AAGADTQY
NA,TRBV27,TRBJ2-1,SSRPACRSYNEQF
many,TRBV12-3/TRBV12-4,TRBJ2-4,ASSLGGGAKNIQY
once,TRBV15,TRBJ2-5,ATSRDHRETQY
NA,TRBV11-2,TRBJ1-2,ASSLDGGRLYGYT
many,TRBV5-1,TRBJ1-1,ASSLAGGGTEAF
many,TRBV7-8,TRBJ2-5,ASSRDQETQY
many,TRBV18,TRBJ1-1,ASSPPFRIRDMNTEAF
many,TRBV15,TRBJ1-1,ATSSEGGTEAF
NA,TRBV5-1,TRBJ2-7,ASSLGQGAIYEQY